The 18 T cell receptor beta chains given below trace back to one sample, sequenced in a study of blood T cell repertoires in COVID-19 (dated by TCRdb to 2018 to 2020). The library was obtained by the immunoSEQ multiplex PCR assay. TCRdb retrieved this table from immuneACCESS and kept in-frame rearrangements only. Not all clones are present; in checked studies, unresolved V genes account for under half, and no reason is known for the remainder. The sample yields more than 130,000 clones; approximately 84% were counted once. Approximately 9.5% of the sample comes from the top ten. Material for sequencing was peripheral blood. These receptors were obtained from a woman older than 75 in a cohort sampled during active or convalescent COVID-19.

The gene calls are TRBV12-3 or TRBV12-4 and TRBJ2-5; no firm D call. This CDR3 spans 13 amino acids. Trimming took 3 bases from V and 0 from J, leaving 5 bases between them. The CDR3 DNA follows: TGTGCCAGCAGTTTTTCCTACCAAGAGACCCAGTACTTC. It encodes CASSFSYQETQYF.

The rearrangement uses TRBV7-9 and TRBJ2-7; D is possibly TRBD2 (5 bases). V lost 5 bases and J 6 bases, leaving 11 bases between the germline ends. The CDR3 consists of 12 residues. Germline CDR1 is SEHNR and CDR2 is FQNEAQ (reference sequence). The CDR3 region has the DNA TGTGCCAGCAGCCATCGGGGAATCGAGCAGTACTTC. Amino acid sequence: CASSHRGIEQYF.

The rearrangement links TRBV9 to TRBJ2-3; 12 nucleotides line up with TRBD2. Germline trimming cut 4 bases from V and 0 bases from J; bases unmatched to any gene: 15. The V gene's germline CDR1 is SGDLS and CDR2 YYNGEE. The CDR3 extends over 20 amino acids. In nucleotides, the CDR3 is TGTGCCAGCAGCCTCCGCTGGGTTGCTAGCGGGGGGGCCAGCACAGATACGCAGTATTTT. Translating it yields CASSLRWVASGGASTDTQYF.

The gene calls are TRBV4-2 and TRBJ2-3; TRBD2 matches at 11 bases. CDR1 and CDR2 from the germline V gene are LGHNA and YNFKEQ. This CDR3 has 18 residues. Trimming removed 0 bases from V and 5 bases from J; junction bases left unmatched: 10. The CDR3 is CASSQDLVVAGGVDTQYF. In DNA form, the CDR3 reads TGTGCCAGCAGCCAAGATCTTGTGGTAGCGGGGGGGGTAGATACGCAGTATTTT.

This clone was seen a handful of times. The rearrangement joins TRBV19 to TRBJ1-5; D is uncertain. Germline CDR1 reads LNHDA; CDR2 reads SQIVND (reference sequence). V dropped 6 bases and J dropped 7 bases, with 13 bases sitting between them. CDR3 length: 13 amino acids. CDR3 in DNA: TGTGCCAGTAGGAAAGGGAGTCTCCAGCCCCAGCATTTT. It is translated as CASRKGSLQPQHF.

The chain joins TRBV29-1 to TRBJ1-2; no reliable D call. Germline V lookup: CDR1 SQVTM, CDR2 ANQGSEA. The V and J ends lost 3 bases and 7 bases respectively, with 12 bases between them. The CDR3 is made up of 12 amino acids. The CDR3 DNA reads TGCAGCGTTGATGACTGGGTTGGTGGCTACACCTTC. Protein: CSVDDWVGGYTF.

Regarding this clone: An end of the junction does not agree with germline; a read error may underlie this. V is TRBV6-2 or TRBV6-3 and J is TRBJ2-2; D uncertain. The CDR3 loop spans 16 amino acids. CDR1 MNHEY and CDR2 SVGEGT come from the germline V gene. CDR3 protein: CASRYSYTANTGELFF. The CDR3 DNA follows: TGTGCCAGCAGATACTCGTACACCGCGAACACCGGGGAGCTGTTTTTT.

This sequence joins TRBV5-1 and TRBJ1-1, with D perhaps matching TRBD1 (5 bases). The V gene's germline CDR1 is SGHRS and CDR2 YFSETQ. The V end lost 3 bases, the J end lost 1 base, and 7 bases lay between the germline ends. The CDR3 loop spans 13 amino acids. CDR3 region: CASSWQGNTEAFF. The CDR3 DNA sequence: TGCGCCAGCAGCTGGCAGGGGAACACTGAAGCTTTCTTT.

V is TRBV3-1 (or the pseudogene TRBV3-2) and J is TRBJ2-3; 8 nucleotides agree with TRBD1. Losses at the gene ends were 4 bases for V and 6 bases for J; bases not matched to a gene: 12. CDR1 and CDR2 (germline): LGHDT, YNNKEL (reference sequence). This CDR3 comprises 16 residues. The CDR3 coding sequence is TGTGCCAGCAGCCCTTTACGGACAGGGAGTTTCGATACGCAGTATTTT. Its protein is CASSPLRTGSFDTQYF.

The V gene is TRBV7-2, the J gene TRBJ1-4; 7 bases map to TRBD1. The CDR3 is made up of 16 amino acids. V dropped 5 bases and J dropped 3; count of bases not matched to a gene: 9. The germline V gene has CDR1 SGHTA and CDR2 FQGNSA. The CDR3 region is CASSPKSTGSNEKLFF. In DNA, the CDR3 is TGTGCCAGCAGCCCCAAGTCGACAGGGTCTAATGAAAAACTGTTTTTT.

The chain is built from TRBV12-3 or TRBV12-4 and TRBJ2-5; tentatively, D is TRBD1 (5 bases). This CDR3 has 13 residues. The ends were cut back, 2 bases at V and 5 bases at J, with 9 bases in the middle. CDR3 nucleotide sequence: TGTGCCAGCAGTTTACAGGGATCCGAGACCCAGTACTTC. Translated: CASSLQGSETQYF.

This chain links TRBV19 with TRBJ1-2, with D tentatively TRBD1 (6 bases). The CDR3 loop spans 14 amino acids. Germline V lookup: CDR1 LNHDA, CDR2 SQIVND (reference sequence). V lost 6 bases to trimming and J lost 4 bases, with 15 bases between them. For the CDR3, the DNA is TGTGCCAGTAGGGGAACAGGGAGAGGCTATGGCTACACCTTC. As protein: CASRGTGRGYGYTF.

This chain uses TRBV28 with TRBJ2-3; the match to TRBD2 covers 10 bases. The germline V gene has CDR1 MDHEN and CDR2 SYDVKM. This CDR3 has 13 residues. J was trimmed by 4 bases and V by 6 bases; bases with no gene match: 1. For the CDR3, the DNA is TGTGCCAGCAGCGGGACTAGCGCAGATACGCAGTATTTT. Its translation is CASSGTSADTQYF.

The chain couples TRBV27 to TRBJ2-1, with D perhaps matching TRBD2 (5 bases). Germline CDR1 and CDR2: MNHEY and SMNVEV (reference sequence). Trimming left V 3 bases short and J 3 bases short, with 9 bases between. The CDR3 spans 14 residues. The CDR3 protein is CASSFGRDYNEQFF. DNA of the CDR3: TGTGCCAGCAGTTTTGGACGGGACTACAATGAGCAGTTCTTC.

The chain links TRBV6-2 or TRBV6-3 to TRBJ1-2, with 7 bases identical to TRBD1. The V gene end was trimmed by 2 bases and the J gene end by 4 bases; junction bases not matched to a gene: 7. The CDR3 spans 15 residues. Germline CDR1 and CDR2: MNHEY and SVGEGT. The CDR3 DNA sequence: TGTGCCAGCAGTTACGGGGGACAGCCTCCCTATGGCTACACCTTC. The encoded protein is CASSYGGQPPYGYTF.

Remarks on this clone: Lacking the conserved final phenylalanine or tryptophan, this CDR3 likely reflects a read error. No DNA is shown, since the ends of the CDR3 on it are uncertain; the CDR3 is the one TCRdb lists. The chain links TRBV11-2 to TRBJ1-1; the D segment call TRBD1 is taken from the table without a DNA check. The germline V gene has CDR1 SGHAT and CDR2 FQNNGV. The CDR3 has 11 amino acids, counting both end residues. CDR3 residues: CASSLSRGLVP.

The V and J genes are TRBV7-6 and TRBJ2-1; 12 nucleotides line up with TRBD2. The CDR3 spans 14 residues. The V and J ends lost 8 bases and 7 bases, in that order; junction bases with no gene match: 6. Germline V gene sequence: CDR1 SGHVS, CDR2 FNYEAQ. The CDR3 protein is CASGPGLAGNEQFF. The CDR3 coding sequence is TGTGCCAGCGGTCCCGGACTAGCGGGAAATGAGCAGTTCTTC.

V and J are TRBV7-3 and TRBJ2-3, with D possibly TRBD1 on 6 matching bases. The V gene's germline CDR1 is SGHTA and CDR2 FQGTGA. V was pared by 5 bases and J by 2 bases, with 11 bases between. The CDR3 runs 14 residues. CDR3 sequence (DNA): TGTGCCAGCAGCGAGGACAGATACACAGATACGCAGTATTTT. Amino acids: CASSEDRYTDTQYF.